Below, 2 T cell receptor beta chains from the same sample are listed, as sequenced in a study of cytomegalovirus exposure and HLA in healthy donors (dated by TCRdb to 2016 to 2017). The library was produced with the immunoSEQ multiplex PCR assay. This is the immuneACCESS table as TCRdb keeps it, with only in-frame sequences that have V and J called. A part of the clones is gone; compared with another copy, unresolved V genes explain less than half, and the rest is unexplained. The sample table shows about 280,000 clones, and about 86% are seen once. The top ten clonotypes cover around 1% of the sample. The material sequenced was PBMCs. The receptor source for this set is a woman younger than 35 in good health and CMV-seronegative.

This chain connects TRBV7-8 to TRBJ1-1; tentative D call: TRBD1 (5 bases). The V end was cut by 1 base, the J end by 0 bases, with 12 bases between. In germline, CDR1 is SGHVS, CDR2 FQNEAQ. This CDR3 comprises 16 residues. CDR3 sequence reads: CASSLEGRGMNTEAFF. The CDR3 nucleotides read TGTGCCAGCAGCTTAGAAGGAAGGGGCATGAACACTGAAGCTTTCTTT.

This clone occurred a few times. The chain joins TRBV13 to TRBJ1-6; 10 nucleotides match TRBD1. Germline trimming cut 5 bases from V and 10 bases from J; bases unmatched to any gene: 5. The CDR3 spans 14 residues. Germline V gene data show CDR1 as PRHDT and CDR2 as FYEKMQ (reference sequence). The CDR3 region has the DNA TGTGCCAGCAGCGTAGACAGGGGGCAATCACCCCTCCACTTT. Amino acid sequence: CASSVDRGQSPLHF.